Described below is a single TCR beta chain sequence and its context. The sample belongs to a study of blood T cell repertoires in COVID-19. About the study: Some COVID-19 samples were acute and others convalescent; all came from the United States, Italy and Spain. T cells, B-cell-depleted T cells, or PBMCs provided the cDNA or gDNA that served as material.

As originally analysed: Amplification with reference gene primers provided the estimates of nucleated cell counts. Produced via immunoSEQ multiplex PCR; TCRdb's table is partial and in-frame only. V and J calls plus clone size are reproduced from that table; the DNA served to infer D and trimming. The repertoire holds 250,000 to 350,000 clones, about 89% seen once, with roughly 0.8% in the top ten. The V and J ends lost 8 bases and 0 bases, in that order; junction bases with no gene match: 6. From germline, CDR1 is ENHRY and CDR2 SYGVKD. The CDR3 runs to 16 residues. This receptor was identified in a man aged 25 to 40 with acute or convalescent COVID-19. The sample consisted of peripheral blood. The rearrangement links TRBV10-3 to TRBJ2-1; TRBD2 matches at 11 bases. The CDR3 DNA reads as TGTGCCATCGGTCGGCTAGCGGGGGGCTCCTACAATGAGCAGTTCTTC. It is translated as CAIGRLAGGSYNEQFF.